The 10 T cell receptor beta chains presented below share a single source sample, sequenced in a study of T cell clusters in autoimmune cytopenias. TRB rearrangements were amplified by touch-down multiplex PCR with mixed TRB-A/B primers. For each CDR3 protein, TCRdb gives one entry from its re-call of the multiplex PCR reads, without DNA. This sample's clone table lists roughly 8,100 distinct CDR3 sequences. TRB was amplified from roughly 0.25 ug of peripheral blood genomic DNA per sample. Sequenced material: peripheral blood. These receptors all come from a human donor with an autoimmune cytopenia or autoimmune hepatitis (not recorded which).

The chain has TRBV5-6 and TRBJ2-5; the TCRdb D gene call, TRBD1, has no DNA to confirm it. The CDR3 runs to 15 residues. The V gene's germline CDR1 is SGHDT and CDR2 YYEEEE. The chain's CDR3 is CASSRPQGKQETQYF.

This clonotype registers medium-sized (0.01 to 0.1%) by frequency. The V and J genes are TRBV19 and TRBJ2-3; TCRdb picks TRBD2, but there is no DNA to check that call. CDR3 length: 17 amino acids. Germline CDR1 reads LNHDA; CDR2 reads SQIVND (reference sequence). Here the CDR3 reads CASSTRTSGESTDTQYF.

V gene TRBV6-2 or TRBV6-3 combines with J gene TRBJ1-6; without DNA, the TCRdb call of TRBD1 cannot be checked. There are 14 residues in the CDR3. Germline values: CDR1 MNHEY, CDR2 SVGEGT. This CDR3 reads CATCGGPNNSPLHF.

The chain couples TRBV6-2 or TRBV6-3 to TRBJ1-5; TCRdb's D gene call, TRBD1, goes unchecked for lack of DNA. Germline values: CDR1 MNHEY, CDR2 SVGEGT. The CDR3 is 17 residues long. CDR3 residues: CASSSLTPTGLGQPQHF.

This clonotype is identified as medium-sized from frequency. The chain combines TRBV15 with TRBJ1-1. Germline values: CDR1 LNHNV, CDR2 YYDKDF (reference sequence). The CDR3 is 13 residues long. The CDR3 sequence is CATSRDQREEAFF.

Its frequency marks this clonotype as medium-sized (0.01 to 0.1%). The chain carries TRBV6-5 and TRBJ1-4. Germline assignment: CDR1 MNHEY and CDR2 SVGAGI. The CDR3 spans 17 residues. The CDR3 region is CASKPDSLYPRNEKLFF.

This clonotype is called medium-sized (0.01 to 0.1%) based on its frequency. The rearrangement joins TRBV30 to TRBJ1-2; there is no DNA to check the TCRdb D call of TRBD1. This CDR3 is built from 13 residues. Per the germline V gene, CDR1 is GTSNPN and CDR2 is SVGIG (reference sequence). CDR3 loop: CAWRDRGPYGYTF.

Considering frequency, this clonotype is medium-sized. The V gene is TRBV15, the J gene TRBJ1-6; TCRdb's D call, TRBD1, is unchecked because there is no DNA. The germline V gene has CDR1 LNHNV and CDR2 YYDKDF (reference sequence). CDR3 length: 16 amino acids. The CDR3 protein is CATSPKRGQDYSPLHF.

Considering frequency, this clonotype is medium-sized (0.01 to 0.1%). The genes are TRBV6-1 and TRBJ2-3; lacking DNA, the TRBD2 call made by TCRdb goes unchecked. This CDR3 spans 15 amino acids. Germline assignment: CDR1 MNHNS and CDR2 SASEGT. The CDR3 is CASSEYLRGTDTQYF.

This chain uses TRBV7-2 with TRBJ1-4. Germline V CDR1 and CDR2: SGHTA, FQGNSA. The length of the CDR3 is 16 residues. CDR3 in amino acids: CASSLMASSSNEKLFF. The whole variable domain, remainder taken from reference TRBV7-2 and TRBJ1-4, is GAGVSQSPSNKVTEKGKDVELRCDPISGHTALYWYRQSLGQGLEFLIYFQGNSAPDKSGLPSDRFSAERTGGSVSTLTIQRTQQEDSAVYLCASSLMASSSNEKLFFGSGTQLSVL.